The rows below give T cell receptor beta chains drawn from one sample of a study of regulatory T cells in long-lasting Graves disease. TCRdb analysed the multiplex PCR reads with MiXCR anew, one entry per CDR3 protein. The sample lists 510,000 or so distinct CDR3 sequences, 12% seen once, with approximately 9.6% in the top ten. These sequences were also reported in another study, on T cells in Graves' hyperthyroidism and ophthalmopathy.

The input for sequencing was peripheral blood mononuclear cells (PBMCs), taken at new diagnosis, from a patient treated with antithyroid drugs. The receptors originated from a woman aged 30 to 39 with Graves disease. Both conserved end residues are part of each CDR3. The D gene is left open where the match is weak. Some rows have no size entry. The others give once, few or many, or a class for an expanded clone.

size: .; J: TRBJ2-7; D: TRBD1; V: TRBV5-6; DNA: TGTGCCAGCAGCTTGGGGCCGGGGACAGGGTCAAACGAGCAGTACTTC; CDR3: CASSLGPGTGSNEQYF
size: many; J: TRBJ2-7; D: .; V: TRBV28; DNA: TGTGCCAGCAGTTTCCTAACGACGGCAGGGACCTACGAGCAGTACTTC; CDR3: CASSFLTTAGTYEQYF
size: many; J: TRBJ1-1; D: TRBD1; V: TRBV5-1; DNA: TGCGCCAGCAGCTTGGGGGCCTTGGGACAGTCGACTGAAGCTTTCTTT; CDR3: CASSLGALGQSTEAFF
size: few; J: TRBJ1-6; D: TRBD1; V: TRBV5-1; DNA: TGCGCCAGCAGCCGGAAAGGGGGCCCGGATTCACCCCTCCACTTT; CDR3: CASSRKGGPDSPLHF
size: .; J: TRBJ2-5; D: TRBD2; V: TRBV7-2; DNA: TGTGCCAGCAGCCAAGATCAGTTGGTAGCGGGAGGGGTCCAAGAGACCCAGTACTTC; CDR3: CASSQDQLVAGGVQETQYF
size: many; J: TRBJ2-7; D: TRBD2; V: TRBV6-5; DNA: TGTGCCAGCAGTTACTCCGGGGGGATCTACGAGCAGTACTTC; CDR3: CASSYSGGIYEQYF
size: few; J: TRBJ2-7; D: .; V: TRBV20-1; DNA: TGCAGTGCTATTCTTCAGGGTTCCTACGAGCAGTACTTC; CDR3: CSAILQGSYEQYF
size: .; J: TRBJ2-5; D: TRBD2; V: TRBV12-5; DNA: TGTGCTAGTAGTCCTGGACTAGCGGGAGGAGTGCAAGAGACCCAGCACTTC; CDR3: CASSPGLAGGVQETQHF
size: .; J: TRBJ2-7; D: TRBD2; V: TRBV28; DNA: TGTGCCAGCAGGGGACTAGCGATCTCCTACGAGCAGTACTTC; CDR3: CASRGLAISYEQYF
size: many; J: TRBJ2-7; D: .; V: TRBV2; DNA: TGTGCCAGCAGTCCCGGTACCGGCGGGCAGTACTTC; CDR3: CASSPGTGGQYF
size: many; J: TRBJ1-5; D: TRBD1; V: TRBV20-1; DNA: TGCGGGGGACAGGCCGGTCTAAATCAGCCCCAGCATTTT; CDR3: CGGQAGLNQPQHF
size: many; J: TRBJ2-7; D: TRBD2; V: TRBV11-2; DNA: TGTGCCAGCAGCCCCGCTAGCGGGGCCGCCTACGAGCAGTACTTC; CDR3: CASSPASGAAYEQYF
size: many; J: TRBJ2-6; D: TRBD1; V: TRBV6-1; DNA: TGTGCCAGCTCAAATCCGGGACAGGGGTTTTTTTCTGGGGCCAACGTCCTGACTTTC; CDR3: CASSNPGQGFFSGANVLTF
size: many; J: TRBJ2-5; D: TRBD2; V: TRBV11-3; DNA: TGTGCCAGCAGCCGCCAGACTAGCGGGAGATTTGAGACCCAGTACTTC; CDR3: CASSRQTSGRFETQYF
size: few; J: TRBJ2-2; D: .; V: TRBV7-9; DNA: TGTGCCAGGGAAGACAAGACGAACACCGGGGAGCTGTTTTTT; CDR3: CAREDKTNTGELFF
size: many; J: TRBJ1-4; D: TRBD1; V: TRBV3-1; DNA: TGTGCCAGCAGCCGATCAAGCACAGGGGGTGAAAAACTGTTTTTT; CDR3: CASSRSSTGGEKLFF
size: .; J: TRBJ2-3; D: TRBD2; V: TRBV6-5; DNA: TGTGCCAGCAGTTTTGGGGGGGATATCGCAGATACGCAGTATTTT; CDR3: CASSFGGDIADTQYF
size: .; J: TRBJ2-3; D: .; V: TRBV24-1; DNA: TGTGCCACCAGTGATTTAGTGGGACTCCACACAGATACGCAGTATTTT; CDR3: CATSDLVGLHTDTQYF
size: few; J: TRBJ1-3; D: .; V: TRBV30; DNA: TGTGCCTGGAGTCCCAATTTCATTGGAAACACCATATATTTT; CDR3: CAWSPNFIGNTIYF
size: .; J: TRBJ1-1; D: TRBD1; V: TRBV6-5; DNA: TGTGCCAGCAGTTACGCCGGGACAGGGGGCGTGGGGGAAGCTTTCTTT; CDR3: CASSYAGTGGVGEAFF
size: many; J: TRBJ2-1; D: .; V: TRBV28; DNA: TGTGCCAGCAGTTTGGTTCAGAGGGGCAGGGATGAGCAGTTCTTC; CDR3: CASSLVQRGRDEQFF
size: .; J: TRBJ2-1; D: TRBD1; V: TRBV20-1; DNA: TGCAGTGCAACCGGGACAGGGGGTATAAGTGAGCAGTTCTTC; CDR3: CSATGTGGISEQFF
size: .; J: TRBJ2-4; D: .; V: TRBV6-1; DNA: TGTGCCAGCAGTGAAGCAAGAGGGAGCTACATTCAGTACTTC; CDR3: CASSEARGSYIQYF
size: .; J: TRBJ2-1; D: .; V: TRBV7-3; DNA: TGTGCCAGCAGCTTAACCCCCGGACAGAATATTGAGCAGTTCTTC; CDR3: CASSLTPGQNIEQFF
size: many; J: TRBJ2-1; D: .; V: TRBV9; DNA: TGTGCCAGCAGCGATAACCCTAGGAATGAGCAGTTCTTC; CDR3: CASSDNPRNEQFF
size: many; J: TRBJ1-1; D: .; V: TRBV2; DNA: TGTGCCAGCAGTGAATGGGGACACATAATGAACACTGAAGCTTTCTTT; CDR3: CASSEWGHIMNTEAFF
size: few; J: TRBJ2-5; D: .; V: TRBV20-1; DNA: TGCAGTACTAGAGATTGGTCCAGAGTCTACGAGACCCAGTACTTC; CDR3: CSTRDWSRVYETQYF
size: .; J: TRBJ2-2; D: .; V: TRBV11-2; DNA: TGTGCCAGCATAACCGGGCAGACCGACACCGGGGAGCTGTTTTTT; CDR3: CASITGQTDTGELFF
size: few; J: TRBJ2-7; D: .; V: TRBV14; DNA: TGTGCCAGCAGCCAAGCCGGGACTTCATGGCAGTACTTC; CDR3: CASSQAGTSWQYF
size: few; J: TRBJ2-7; D: .; V: TRBV10-3; DNA: TGTGCCATCACCCAGACCGGGCAGAGCGAGCAGTACTTC; CDR3: CAITQTGQSEQYF
size: .; J: TRBJ2-1; D: TRBD1; V: TRBV18; DNA: TGTGCCAGCTCACTGCCCGAGACAGGGGGCGGGGATGAGCAGTTCTTC; CDR3: CASSLPETGGGDEQFF
size: many; J: TRBJ2-7; D: .; V: TRBV6-2/TRBV6-3; DNA: TGTGCCAGCAGTTACCCCCCCCCGGGGGTCCGCTACGAGCAGTACTTC; CDR3: CASSYPPPGVRYEQYF
size: .; J: TRBJ2-5; D: .; V: TRBV20-1; DNA: TGCAGTGCTGCCCAGGGGCGGGAGACCCAGTACTTC; CDR3: CSAAQGRETQYF
size: many; J: TRBJ2-5; D: TRBD2; V: TRBV19; DNA: TGTGCCAGTAGTCAAGCGGGAGGGCAAGAGACCCAGTACTTC; CDR3: CASSQAGGQETQYF
size: few; J: TRBJ2-3; D: .; V: TRBV27; DNA: TGTGCCAGCAGTCACCCGGCCGTCGCGGGCACAGATACGCAGTATTTT; CDR3: CASSHPAVAGTDTQYF
size: .; J: TRBJ2-1; D: TRBD2; V: TRBV11-2; DNA: TGTGCCAGCAGAACTAGCGGGAGGGCCGATGAGCAGTTCTTC; CDR3: CASRTSGRADEQFF
size: many; J: TRBJ1-5; D: .; V: TRBV28; DNA: TGTGCCAGCAGCTGGGAAGGGACCGGCTTTAATCAGCCCCAGCATTTT; CDR3: CASSWEGTGFNQPQHF
size: many; J: TRBJ2-5; D: .; V: TRBV7-2; DNA: TGTGCCAGCAGCGTCCTCTTTTATGTGGGAGGTATGCAAGAGACCCAGTACTTC; CDR3: CASSVLFYVGGMQETQYF
size: .; J: TRBJ2-3; D: TRBD2; V: TRBV10-1; DNA: TGCGCCAGCAGCCCCGGCAACCTAGCGGGAGGTGGAACAGATACGCAGTATTTT; CDR3: CASSPGNLAGGGTDTQYF
size: .; J: TRBJ2-7; D: TRBD2; V: TRBV7-2; DNA: TGTGCCAGCAGCTTAGGGTCTAGCGGACACTACGAGCAGTACTTC; CDR3: CASSLGSSGHYEQYF
size: many; J: TRBJ1-4; D: .; V: TRBV29-1; DNA: TGCAGCGTTGGGGGCGGAAAACTGTTTTTT; CDR3: CSVGGGKLFF
size: few; J: TRBJ1-1; D: .; V: TRBV12-3/TRBV12-4; DNA: TGTGCCAGCAGTTTAGACGGTGTCCGGACTGAAGCTTTCTTT; CDR3: CASSLDGVRTEAFF
size: .; J: TRBJ2-7; D: .; V: TRBV6-1; DNA: TGTGCCAGCAGCCTACTAGCTACAGGCTACGAGCAGTACTTC; CDR3: CASSLLATGYEQYF
size: many; J: TRBJ1-2; D: .; V: TRBV12-5; DNA: TGTGCTAGTGGTTTGGGCAGCCCGGGAGATGGCTACACCTTC; CDR3: CASGLGSPGDGYTF
size: many; J: TRBJ2-1; D: TRBD2; V: TRBV11-2; DNA: TGTGCCAGCAGTTTAGCGGGAGGGAGGGTTGAGCAGTTCTTC; CDR3: CASSLAGGRVEQFF